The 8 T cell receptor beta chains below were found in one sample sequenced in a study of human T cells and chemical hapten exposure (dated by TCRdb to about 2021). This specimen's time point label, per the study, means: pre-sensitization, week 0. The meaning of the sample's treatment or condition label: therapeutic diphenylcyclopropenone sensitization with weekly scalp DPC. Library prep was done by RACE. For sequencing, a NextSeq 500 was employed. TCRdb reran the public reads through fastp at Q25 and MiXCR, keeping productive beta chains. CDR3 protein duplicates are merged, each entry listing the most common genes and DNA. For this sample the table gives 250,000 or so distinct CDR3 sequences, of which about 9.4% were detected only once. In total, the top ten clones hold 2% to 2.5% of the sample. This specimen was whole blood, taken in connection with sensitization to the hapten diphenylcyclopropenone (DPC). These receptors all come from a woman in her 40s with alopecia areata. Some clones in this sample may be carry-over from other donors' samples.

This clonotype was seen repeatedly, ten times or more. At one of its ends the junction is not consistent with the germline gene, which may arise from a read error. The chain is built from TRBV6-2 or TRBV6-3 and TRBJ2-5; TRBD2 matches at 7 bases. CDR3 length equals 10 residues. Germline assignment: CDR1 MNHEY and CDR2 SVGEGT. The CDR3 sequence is CSTSDETQYF. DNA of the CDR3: TGCAGCACTAGCGACGAGACCCAGTACTTC.

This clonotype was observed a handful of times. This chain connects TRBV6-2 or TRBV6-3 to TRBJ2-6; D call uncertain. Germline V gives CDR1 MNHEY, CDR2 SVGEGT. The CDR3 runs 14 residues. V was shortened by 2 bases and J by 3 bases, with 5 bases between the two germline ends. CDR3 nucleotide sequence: TGTGCCAGCAGTTACAACCGTGGGGCCAACGTCCTGACTTTC. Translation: CASSYNRGANVLTF.

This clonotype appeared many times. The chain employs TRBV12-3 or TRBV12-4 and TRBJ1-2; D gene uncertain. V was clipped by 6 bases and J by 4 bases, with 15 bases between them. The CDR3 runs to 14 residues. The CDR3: CASSLASAAYGYTF. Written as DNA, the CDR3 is TGTGCCAGCAGCCTCGCATCGGCCGCCTATGGCTACACCTTC.

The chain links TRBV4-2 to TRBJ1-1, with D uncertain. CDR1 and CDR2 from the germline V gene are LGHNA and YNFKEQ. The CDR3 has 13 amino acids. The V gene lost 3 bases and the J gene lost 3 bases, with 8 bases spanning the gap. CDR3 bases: TGTGCCAGCAGCCATCTATTGGACACTGAAGCTTTCTTT. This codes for CASSHLLDTEAFF.

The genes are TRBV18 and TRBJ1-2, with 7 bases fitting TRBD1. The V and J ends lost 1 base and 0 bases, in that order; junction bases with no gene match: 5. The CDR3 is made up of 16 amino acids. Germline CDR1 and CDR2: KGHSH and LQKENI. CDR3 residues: CASSPQTGPSNYGYTF. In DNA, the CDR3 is TGTGCCAGCTCACCACAGACAGGGCCCTCTAACTATGGCTACACCTTC.

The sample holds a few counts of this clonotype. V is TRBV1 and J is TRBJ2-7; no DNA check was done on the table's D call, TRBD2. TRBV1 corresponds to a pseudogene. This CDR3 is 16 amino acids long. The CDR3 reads CTSSHESREGPREQYF. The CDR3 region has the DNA TGCACCAGCAGCCATGAAAGCCGGGAGGGCCCGAGGGAGCAGTACTTC.

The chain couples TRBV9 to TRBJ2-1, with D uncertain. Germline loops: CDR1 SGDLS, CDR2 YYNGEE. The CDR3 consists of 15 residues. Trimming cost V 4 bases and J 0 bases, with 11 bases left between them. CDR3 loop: CASSLLSSSYNEQFF. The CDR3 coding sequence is TGTGCCAGCAGCCTTCTATCGAGCTCCTACAATGAGCAGTTCTTC. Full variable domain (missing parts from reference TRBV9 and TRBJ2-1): DSGVTQTPKHLITATGQRVTLRCSPRSGDLSVYWYQQSLDQGLQFLIQYYNGEERAKGNILERFSAQQFPDLHSELNLSSLELGDSALYFCASSLLSSSYNEQFFGPGTRLTVL.

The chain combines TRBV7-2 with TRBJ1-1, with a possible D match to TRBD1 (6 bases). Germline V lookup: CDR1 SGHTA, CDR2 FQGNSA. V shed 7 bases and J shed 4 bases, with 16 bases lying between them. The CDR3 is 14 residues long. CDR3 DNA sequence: TGTGCCAGCATGAGGGGGGGGCGCTTCACTGAAGCTTTCTTT. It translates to CASMRGGRFTEAFF. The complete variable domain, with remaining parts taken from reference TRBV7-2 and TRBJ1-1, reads GAGVSQSPSNKVTEKGKDVELRCDPISGHTALYWYRQSLGQGLEFLIYFQGNSAPDKSGLPSDRFSAERTGGSVSTLTIQRTQQEDSAVYLCASMRGGRFTEAFFGQGTRLTVV.